The 30 T cell receptor beta chains in this list originate from one sample, sequenced in a study of shared clonotypes between healthy human individuals. Terminally differentiated effector memory CD45RA+ cells were excluded from the naive CD8 cells, which were CD45RO-negative and positively selected for CCR7. Data came from immunoSEQ multiplex PCR; TCRdb stores just in-frame clones and leaves some out. The sample yields 1.5 million to 2.5 million clones, approximately 95% seen once. The material sequenced was naive CD8+ T cells sorted from blood. These receptor sequences come from a man between 18 and 29 years old in good health.

In the case of this clone: The sample carries other DNA sequences with the same CDR3. The genes are TRBV4-1 and TRBJ1-3; TRBD1 might be the D (5 bases). Germline V CDR1 and CDR2: MGHRA, YSYEKL. This CDR3 spans 15 amino acids. Trimming removed 1 base from V and 0 bases from J, with 7 bases in between. CDR3 bases: TGCGCCAGCAGCCAAGTGGGGGGCTCTGGAAACACCATATATTTT. This translates into CASSQVGGSGNTIYF.

The chain recombines TRBV6-5 with TRBJ2-3; TRBD1 might be the D (5 bases). This CDR3 contains 15 residues. Germline CDR1 is MNHEY and CDR2 is SVGAGI. The germline V and J ends were trimmed by 2 bases and 3 bases, with 12 bases remaining between them. The chain's CDR3 is CASSYDPGQTDTQYF. CDR3 nucleotide sequence: TGTGCCAGCAGTTACGACCCAGGGCAAACAGATACGCAGTATTTT.

This chain links TRBV27 with TRBJ2-3; TRBD1 might be the D (6 bases). Trimming stripped 6 bases from V and 4 bases from J, with 23 bases between. Germline V lookup: CDR1 MNHEY, CDR2 SMNVEV (reference sequence). The CDR3 length is 17 residues. For the CDR3, the DNA is TGTGCCAGCAGCCCTTTACCCGGGACAAGGGCTTCAGATACGCAGTATTTT. Protein: CASSPLPGTRASDTQYF.

This clone was found a few times. This sample includes further DNA sequences coding for the same CDR3. The chain is built from TRBV27 and TRBJ1-2; unclear D gene. Trimming left V 2 bases short and J 1 base short, with 5 bases between. Germline CDR1 MNHEY, CDR2 SMNVEV (reference sequence). This CDR3 region has 13 residues. The CDR3 nucleotides are TGTGCCAGCAGTTTACGGGGTAACTATGGCTACACCTTC. Protein: CASSLRGNYGYTF.

This clone has a single count. J is TRBJ1-4 and V is TRBV15; no clear D gene. Per the germline V gene, CDR1 is LNHNV and CDR2 is YYDKDF (reference sequence). V was trimmed by 0 bases and J by 7 bases, leaving 6 bases between them. The CDR3 runs to 13 residues. The CDR3 here is CATSRETGEKLFF. The CDR3 DNA is TGTGCCACCAGCAGAGAGACGGGTGAAAAACTGTTTTTT.

Concerning this clone itself: Other DNA sequences within the sample encode an identical CDR3. This chain joins TRBV6-5 and TRBJ2-3, with 8 bases fitting TRBD2. The V segment lost 2 bases and the J segment 0 bases; nucleotides outside the gene matches: 1. CDR3 length: 15 residues. CDR1 MNHEY and CDR2 SVGAGI come from the germline V gene. CDR3 loop: CASSYTSGSTDTQYF. In nucleotides, the CDR3 is TGTGCCAGCAGTTACACTAGCGGTAGCACAGATACGCAGTATTTT.

V usage is TRBV28 and J usage is TRBJ1-6; D not certain. Trimming took 7 bases from V and 7 from J, leaving 14 bases between them. The V gene's germline CDR1 is MDHEN and CDR2 SYDVKM. The CDR3 has 14 amino acids. The CDR3 bases are TGTGCCAGCACCTTGGAAGGGATAAATTCACCCCTCCACTTT. Amino acid sequence: CASTLEGINSPLHF. The full variable domain, in which reference TRBV28 and TRBJ1-6 provide the parts outside the CDR3, is DVKVTQSSRYLVKRTGEKVFLECVQDMDHENMFWYRQDPGLGLRLIYFSYDVKMKEKGDIPEGYSVSREKKERFSLILESASTNQTSMYLCASTLEGINSPLHFGNGTRLTVT.

This sequence joins TRBV2 and TRBJ2-7; 10 bases fit TRBD1. This CDR3 is built from 15 residues. The germline gives CDR1 SNHLY, CDR2 FYNNEI. V shed 3 bases, J shed 5 bases, and the junction held 7 bases outside the gene matches. The CDR3 DNA is TGTGCCAGCAGTGACACGGGACAGGGGTTCGACGAGCAGTACTTC. It specifies CASSDTGQGFDEQYF.

The V gene is TRBV9, the J gene TRBJ1-2; no definite D call. The germline V and J ends were trimmed by 5 bases and 4 bases, with 15 bases remaining between them. Germline V gene lookup returns CDR1 SGDLS and CDR2 YYNGEE. This CDR3 has 14 residues. CDR3 sequence: CASSGNDGLYGYTF. The CDR3 coding sequence is TGTGCCAGCAGTGGAAATGACGGACTCTATGGCTACACCTTC.

The rearrangement links TRBV6-1 to TRBJ2-1; TRBD2 agrees at 14 bases. The V and J ends lost 4 bases and 6 bases, in that order; junction bases with no gene match: 5. Germline V gene lookup returns CDR1 MNHNS and CDR2 SASEGT. The CDR3 runs 16 residues. In DNA form, the CDR3 reads TGTGCCAGCAGTGGGGGGGGACTAGCGGGAGTCAATGAGCAGTTCTTC. It specifies CASSGGGLAGVNEQFF.

The rearrangement joins TRBV7-2 to TRBJ2-3; 10 nucleotides line up with TRBD1. CDR1 SGHTA and CDR2 FQGNSA come from the germline V gene. The CDR3 loop spans 16 amino acids. The J segment lost 2 bases and the V segment lost 8 bases, leaving 10 bases of the junction unmatched. Here the CDR3 DNA reads TGTGCCAGCCTCAAACCCGGGACAGGGGACACAGATACGCAGTATTTT. Protein: CASLKPGTGDTDTQYF. Drawing the rest from reference TRBV7-2 and TRBJ2-3, the complete variable domain is GAGVSQSPSNKVTEKGKDVELRCDPISGHTALYWYRQSLGQGLEFLIYFQGNSAPDKSGLPSDRFSAERTGGSVSTLTIQRTQQEDSAVYLCASLKPGTGDTDTQYFGPGTRLTVL.

The chain is built from TRBV4-1 and TRBJ2-3, with 8 bases fitting TRBD2. The germline CDR1 and CDR2 sequences are MGHRA and YSYEKL. Trimming at V came to 1 base and at J to 3 bases, leaving 15 bases not matched to a gene. The CDR3 consists of 19 residues. DNA of the CDR3: TGCGCCAGCAGCCAAGTCATCGGGTCTGTGGCGGGAGGAACAGATACGCAGTATTTT. Translating gives CASSQVIGSVAGGTDTQYF.

This sequence joins TRBV7-8 and TRBJ1-3; TRBD1 is a possible D gene (5 bases). Trimming stripped 3 bases from V and 2 bases from J, with 8 bases between. This CDR3 comprises 14 residues. Germline loops: CDR1 SGHVS, CDR2 FQNEAQ. CDR3 loop: CASSFWTTGNTIYF. The DNA of the CDR3 is TGTGCCAGCAGCTTCTGGACAACTGGAAACACCATATATTTT.

Here the CDR3 DNA reads TGCGCCAGCAGCCAAGCGACAGTGCAAGAGACCCAGTACTTC. Protein product: CASSQATVQETQYF. The rearrangement uses TRBV4-1 and TRBJ2-5; possible D gene TRBD1, 5 bases. Germline CDR1 reads MGHRA; CDR2 reads YSYEKL. This CDR3 spans 14 amino acids. V lost 1 base, J lost 2 bases, and 8 bases lay in between.

This chain joins TRBV27 and TRBJ2-1, with 9 bases matching TRBD2. This CDR3 spans 15 amino acids. V dropped 5 bases and J dropped 9; count of bases not matched to a gene: 11. The germline V gene encodes CDR1 MNHEY and CDR2 SMNVEV (reference sequence). The CDR3 nucleotides read TGTGCCAGCAGTCCCCCGCGGGGGGGCCGCAGTGAGCAGTTCTTC. The encoded protein is CASSPPRGGRSEQFF.

The table lists this clone with a count of one. The CDR3 is CASSYSTAGPDTQYF. CDR3 bases: TGTGCCAGCAGTTACTCGACGGCGGGCCCAGATACGCAGTATTTT. The rearrangement uses TRBV6-6 and TRBJ2-3; TRBD2 might be the D (5 bases). This CDR3 is 15 amino acids long. CDR1 is MNHNY, CDR2 SVGAGI, per germline (reference sequence). Trimming removed 0 bases at V and 4 bases at J, with 11 bases between.

This clone was detected only once. The V and J genes are TRBV19 and TRBJ1-5, with D hard to call. Germline V lookup: CDR1 LNHDA, CDR2 SQIVND (reference sequence). This CDR3 contains 16 residues. V lost 6 bases to trimming and J lost 2 bases, with 17 bases between them. The CDR3 coding sequence is TGTGCCAGTAGGGATGGACCTCCAAGGGGCAATCAGCCCCAGCATTTT. Protein product: CASRDGPPRGNQPQHF.

The chain combines TRBV7-9 with TRBJ2-1; no clear D. The germline V gene encodes CDR1 SEHNR and CDR2 FQNEAQ (reference sequence). The CDR3 extends over 12 amino acids. The V end lost 5 bases, the J end lost 8 bases, and 10 bases lay between the germline ends. CDR3 in amino acids: CASSPLVHEQFF. Written as DNA, the CDR3 is TGTGCCAGCAGCCCCCTGGTCCATGAGCAGTTCTTC.

This clone has only a few counts. In the same sample, other DNA sequences code for this CDR3. The chain links TRBV2 to TRBJ2-7, with D possibly matching TRBD1 (6 bases). This CDR3 region has 12 residues. The germline V and J ends were trimmed by 6 bases and 0 bases, with 6 bases remaining between them. Germline CDR1 is SNHLY and CDR2 is FYNNEI. DNA for the CDR3: TGTGCCAGCAGGGACAGCTCCTACGAGCAGTACTTC. Translation: CASRDSSYEQYF.

The CDR3 nucleotides are TGTGCCAGCAGCCCTCAGGGGGCTTTGAGTTTTATGACTGAAGCTTTCTTT. This gives the protein CASSPQGALSFMTEAFF. The J gene is TRBJ1-1, the V gene TRBV7-2; TRBD1 agrees at 8 bases. V was pared by 5 bases and J by 5 bases, with 16 bases of the junction left unmatched. The CDR3 length is 17 residues. Germline V lookup: CDR1 SGHTA, CDR2 FQGNSA. The whole variable domain, remainder taken from reference TRBV7-2 and TRBJ1-1, is GAGVSQSPSNKVTEKGKDVELRCDPISGHTALYWYRQSLGQGLEFLIYFQGNSAPDKSGLPSDRFSAERTGGSVSTLTIQRTQQEDSAVYLCASSPQGALSFMTEAFFGQGTRLTVV.

This clone turned up a few times. V and J are TRBV19 and TRBJ1-1; D call uncertain. CDR1 and CDR2 (germline): LNHDA, SQIVND (reference sequence). This CDR3 has 15 residues. Trimming shortened V by 7 bases and J by 5 bases, and 20 bases separated the two germline ends. The CDR3 sequence is CASTVLPGLGTEAFF. Written as DNA, the CDR3 is TGTGCCAGTACCGTCTTGCCGGGCTTAGGGACTGAAGCTTTCTTT.

The chain is built from TRBV7-9 and TRBJ1-1; unclear D gene. The CDR3 consists of 14 residues. Trimming cost V 4 bases and J 4 bases, with 13 bases left between them. The germline V gene encodes CDR1 SEHNR and CDR2 FQNEAQ (reference sequence). CDR3 sequence reads: CASSSPLLITEAFF. The CDR3 DNA follows: TGTGCCAGCAGCTCGCCTCTGTTGATCACTGAAGCTTTCTTT.

This chain connects TRBV9 to TRBJ2-7, with unresolved D. Germline assignment: CDR1 SGDLS and CDR2 YYNGEE. The CDR3 contains 16 residues. V was cut by 0 bases and J by 0 bases, with 13 bases left in between. DNA for the CDR3: TGTGCCAGCAGCGTAGCGGCGGTGTCTGGCTCCTACGAGCAGTACTTC. This sequence encodes CASSVAAVSGSYEQYF.

The chain couples TRBV28 to TRBJ2-7; D might be TRBD2 (5 bases). This CDR3 spans 15 amino acids. The V and J ends lost 3 bases and 3 bases respectively, with 15 bases between them. Germline V CDR1 and CDR2: MDHEN, SYDVKM. CDR3 sequence: CASSFLLRVGYEQYF. The CDR3, as DNA: TGTGCCAGCAGTTTCCTTCTGAGGGTTGGCTACGAGCAGTACTTC.

The CDR3 DNA sequence: TGTGCCAGCAGCTTGCCCTACGAGGCAGACTACGAGCAGTACTTC. Its translation: CASSLPYEADYEQYF. J is TRBJ2-7 and V is TRBV5-8; the D is unclear. Germline CDR1 reads SGHTS; CDR2 reads YDEGEE. V was clipped by 1 base and J by 3 bases, with 14 bases between them. This CDR3 region has 15 residues.

This chain joins TRBV29-1 and TRBJ1-1, with no clear D. Trimming removed 6 bases from V and 2 bases from J, with 13 bases in between. Germline V gene sequence: CDR1 SQVTM, CDR2 ANQGSEA. The CDR3 consists of 13 residues. The chain's CDR3 is CSVIPPGNTEAFF. The DNA for the CDR3 is TGCAGCGTAATCCCTCCGGGAAACACTGAAGCTTTCTTT.

The rearrangement links TRBV7-9 to TRBJ2-7; possible D gene TRBD1, 6 bases. Germline CDR1 reads SEHNR; CDR2 reads FQNEAQ (reference sequence). Between the trimmed V and J ends, which lost 5 bases and 7 bases, there was a span of 15 bases. The CDR3 has 13 residues. The DNA of the CDR3 is TGTGCCAGCAGCCGTACAGGGATCCGGGAGCAGTACTTC. Translation gives CASSRTGIREQYF.

The genes are TRBV5-6 and TRBJ1-1, with TRBD1 matching over 9 bases. Germline V gene sequence: CDR1 SGHDT, CDR2 YYEEEE. Losses at the gene ends were 0 bases for V and 3 bases for J; bases not matched to a gene: 3. The CDR3 extends over 15 amino acids. The chain's CDR3 is CASSLGTGEYTEAFF. The CDR3 DNA reads as TGTGCCAGCAGCTTGGGGACAGGGGAATACACTGAAGCTTTCTTT.

The J gene is TRBJ2-3, the V gene TRBV7-3, with D possibly TRBD1 on 5 matching bases. Germline loops: CDR1 SGHTA, CDR2 FQGTGA. V was pared by 2 bases and J by 4 bases, with 10 bases between. The CDR3 length is 14 residues. The CDR3 DNA reads TGTGCCAGCAGCTTATTGCAGGGCGCAGATACGCAGTATTTT. Translated: CASSLLQGADTQYF.

Turning to this clone: The identical CDR3 is also encoded by other nucleotide sequences in the sample. The chain links TRBV6-5 to TRBJ2-6; D ambiguous. Germline CDR1 reads MNHEY; CDR2 reads SVGAGI. With 2 bases removed from V and 4 bases from J, the gap between germline ends came to 6 bases. The CDR3 sequence is 14 residues long. As DNA, the CDR3 is TGTGCCAGCAGTTACGCTGAGGGGGCCAACGTCCTGACTTTC. It yields the protein CASSYAEGANVLTF.